The clone carrying this T cell receptor (beta chain) was seen only once. The target antigen is unknown. The data stem from a study of T cell repertoires in cytomegalovirus infection. Overall study: From public TCR beta signatures came an indication of both CMV infection and matching HLA type. Whole-study findings and limits: HLA-C-restricted CMV clonotypes gave the most frequent clonotype in two of eight donors. Summed frequency of public TCR beta families distinguished CMV carriers with the relevant HLA.

MiXCR, applied by TCRdb to the reads, yields one record per CDR3 protein. The sample includes over 40,000 distinct CDR3 sequences, approximately 20% of them seen just once. This CDR3 region has 14 residues. Germline-derived CDR1 and CDR2 are SGHNT and YYREEE (reference sequence). J was trimmed by 7 bases and V by 3 bases; bases with no gene match: 6. Material: CD8+ T cells from cultured PBMCs, obtained from culture after CMV antigen stimulation. The receptor comes from a human donor in good health (CMV status not recorded). Some clones in this sample may be carry-over from other donors' samples. The chain has TRBV5-4 and TRBJ2-1; the match to TRBD1 covers 8 bases. DNA of the CDR3: TGTGCCAGCAGCTCGCCGGGACAGGCTAATGAGCAGTTCTTC. Amino acids: CASSSPGQANEQFF.